This T cell receptor (beta chain) was identified during a study of blood T cell repertoires in COVID-19. This CDR3 has 17 residues. V was clipped by 4 bases and J by 5 bases, with 23 bases between them. The germline V gene has CDR1 SGHTA and CDR2 FQGNSA. Clones were sequenced by immunoSEQ multiplex PCR, and TCRdb holds only the in-frame ones, with some missing. The data show 60,000 to 70,000 clones, about 74% seen once. This sequence was found in an elderly woman with acute or convalescent COVID-19. The source material was peripheral blood. The V gene is TRBV7-2, the J gene TRBJ2-5, with D possibly being TRBD2 (7 bases). The chain's CDR3 is CASSSPDYGGGGETQYF. For the CDR3, the DNA is TGTGCCAGCAGCTCGCCAGACTACGGGGGAGGGGGGGAGACCCAGTACTTC.